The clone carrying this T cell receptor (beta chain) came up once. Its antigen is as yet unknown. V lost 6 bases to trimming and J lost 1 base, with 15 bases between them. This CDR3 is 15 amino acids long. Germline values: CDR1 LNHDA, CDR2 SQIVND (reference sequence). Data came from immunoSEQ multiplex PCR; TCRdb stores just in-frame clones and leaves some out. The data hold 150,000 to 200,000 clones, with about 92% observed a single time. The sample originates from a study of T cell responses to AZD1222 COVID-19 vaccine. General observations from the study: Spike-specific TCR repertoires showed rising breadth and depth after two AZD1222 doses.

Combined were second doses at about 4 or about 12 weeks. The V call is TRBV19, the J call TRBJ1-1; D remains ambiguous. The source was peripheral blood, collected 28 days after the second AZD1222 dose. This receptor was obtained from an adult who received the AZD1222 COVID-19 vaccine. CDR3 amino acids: CASSALPGANTEAFF. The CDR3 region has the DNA TGTGCCAGTAGCGCTCTCCCGGGAGCGAACACTGAAGCTTTCTTT.